Listed below are T cell receptor beta chains from one sample, sequenced in a study of long-term antiretroviral therapy in people with HIV. Only in-frame clones appear in the TCRdb table, and some are missing; sequencing was by immunoSEQ multiplex PCR. Of 35,000 to 40,000 clones in the sample, 70% to 90% were seen once. The sample consisted of unsorted PBMCs, taken 2.2 years after starting antiretroviral therapy. Receptors originate from a man younger than 35 with HIV. Each CDR3 is given with its conserved first and last residue.

J gene | V gene | CDR3 protein
TRBJ1-1 | TRBV5-4 | CASSLAGQNLNAFF
TRBJ2-3 | TRBV7-3 | CASSQGNTQYF
TRBJ2-1 | TRBV5-4 | CASTSGGGSSYNEQFF
TRBJ2-1 | TRBV4-3 | CASSQESYRNEQFF
TRBJ2-5 | TRBV12-5 | CASGRGTWETQYF
TRBJ1-2 | TRBV28 | CASWDPDVFGYTF
TRBJ2-1 | TRBV15 | CATSRALAGVNNEQFF
TRBJ1-1 | TRBV27 | CASSLLGGNTEAFF
TRBJ2-3 | TRBV4-1 | CASRPRPGTDTQYF
TRBJ1-1 | TRBV4-1 | CASSQGDTEAFF
TRBJ2-7 | TRBV7-2 | CASRQLALSSYEQYF
TRBJ2-1 | TRBV7-2 | CASSLLAGGRNEQFF
TRBJ1-1 | TRBV30 | CAWSRLGNTEAFF
TRBJ2-5 | TRBV6-6 | CASSTGTSGSGETQYF
TRBJ2-1 | TRBV4-2 | CASSREGSSGLGQFF
TRBJ1-2 | TRBV6-5 | CASSPSGGYGYTF
TRBJ1-4 | TRBV5-4 | CASSLISGEGEKLFF
TRBJ2-7 | TRBV4-3 | CASSQGVSPAYEQYF
TRBJ2-5 | TRBV5-1 | CASSDYGTGGETQYF
TRBJ2-1 | TRBV19 | CASSIALAGWVNEQFF
TRBJ1-2 | TRBV5-6 | CASSLADGGPYGYTF
TRBJ1-1 | TRBV27 | CASSFSGHPSGGTEAFF
TRBJ1-5 | TRBV6-1 | CASSEASAAGQPQHF
TRBJ2-7 | TRBV7-9 | CASSYRDRDYEQYF
TRBJ1-2 | TRBV14 | CASSQRTGVLGYTF
TRBJ2-2 | TRBV9 | CASSLRDGGLGGELFF
TRBJ2-6 | TRBV29-1 | CSVDGVPNSGANVLTF
TRBJ2-1 | TRBV7-9 | CASSTDRGTYNEQFF